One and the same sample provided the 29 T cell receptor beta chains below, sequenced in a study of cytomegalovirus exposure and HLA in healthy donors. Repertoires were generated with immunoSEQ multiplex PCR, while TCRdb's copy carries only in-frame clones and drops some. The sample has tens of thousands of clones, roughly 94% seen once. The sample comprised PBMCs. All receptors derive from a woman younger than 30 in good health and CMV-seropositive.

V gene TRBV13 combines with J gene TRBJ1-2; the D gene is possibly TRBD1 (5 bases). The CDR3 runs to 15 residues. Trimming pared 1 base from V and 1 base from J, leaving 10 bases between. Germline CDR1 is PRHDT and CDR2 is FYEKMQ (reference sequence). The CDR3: CASSLEGTDNYGYTF. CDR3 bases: TGTGCCAGCAGCTTAGAAGGGACTGATAACTATGGCTACACCTTC.

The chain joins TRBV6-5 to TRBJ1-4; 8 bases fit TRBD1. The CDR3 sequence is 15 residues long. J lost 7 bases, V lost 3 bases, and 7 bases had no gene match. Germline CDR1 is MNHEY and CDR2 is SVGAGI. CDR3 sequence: CASSYDGQGGEKLFF. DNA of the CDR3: TGTGCCAGCAGTTATGACGGACAGGGAGGTGAAAAACTGTTTTTT.

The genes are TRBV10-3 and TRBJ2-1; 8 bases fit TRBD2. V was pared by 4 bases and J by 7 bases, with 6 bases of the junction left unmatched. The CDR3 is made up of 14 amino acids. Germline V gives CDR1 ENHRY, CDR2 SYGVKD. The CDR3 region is CAISVGSGVNEQFF. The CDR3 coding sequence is TGTGCCATCAGTGTGGGTAGCGGGGTGAATGAGCAGTTCTTC.

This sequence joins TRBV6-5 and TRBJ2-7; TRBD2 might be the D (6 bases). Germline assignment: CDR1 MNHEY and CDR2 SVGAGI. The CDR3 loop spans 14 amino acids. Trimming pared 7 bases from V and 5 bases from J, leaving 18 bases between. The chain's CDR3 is CASNENESGDEQYF. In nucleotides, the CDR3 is TGTGCCAGCAACGAAAATGAATCGGGGGACGAGCAGTACTTC.

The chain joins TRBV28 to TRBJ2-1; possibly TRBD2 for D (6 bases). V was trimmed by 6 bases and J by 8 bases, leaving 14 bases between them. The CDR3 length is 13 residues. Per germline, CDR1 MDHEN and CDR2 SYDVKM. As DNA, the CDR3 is TGTGCCAGCAGCCCTGGCGGGGTCGATGAGCAGTTCTTC. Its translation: CASSPGGVDEQFF. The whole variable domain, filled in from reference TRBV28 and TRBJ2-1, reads DVKVTQSSRYLVKRTGEKVFLECVQDMDHENMFWYRQDPGLGLRLIYFSYDVKMKEKGDIPEGYSVSREKKERFSLILESASTNQTSMYLCASSPGGVDEQFFGPGTRLTVL.

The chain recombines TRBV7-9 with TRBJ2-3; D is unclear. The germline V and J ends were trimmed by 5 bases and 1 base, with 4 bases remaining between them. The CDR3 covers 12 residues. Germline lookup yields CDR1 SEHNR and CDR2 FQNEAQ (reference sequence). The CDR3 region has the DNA TGTGCCAGCAGCCGGGGCACAGATACGCAGTATTTT. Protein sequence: CASSRGTDTQYF.

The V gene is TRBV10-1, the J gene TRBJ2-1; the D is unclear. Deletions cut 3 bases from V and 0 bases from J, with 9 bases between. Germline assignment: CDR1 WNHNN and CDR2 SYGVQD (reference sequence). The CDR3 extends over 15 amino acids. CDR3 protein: CASSEGRSSYNEQFF. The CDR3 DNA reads TGCGCCAGCAGTGAAGGTAGGAGCTCCTACAATGAGCAGTTCTTC.

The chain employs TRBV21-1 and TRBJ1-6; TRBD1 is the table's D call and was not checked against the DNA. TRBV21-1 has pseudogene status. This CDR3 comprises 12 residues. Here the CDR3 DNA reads TGTGCCAGCAGCTCTCGAGCAGGGCCCCTCCACTTT. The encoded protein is CASSSRAGPLHF.

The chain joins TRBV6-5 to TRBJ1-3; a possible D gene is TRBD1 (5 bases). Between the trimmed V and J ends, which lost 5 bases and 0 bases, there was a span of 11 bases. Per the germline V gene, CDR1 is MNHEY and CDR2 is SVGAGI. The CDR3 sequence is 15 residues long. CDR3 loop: CASSVTGISGNTIYF. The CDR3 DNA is TGTGCCAGCAGTGTAACAGGAATCTCTGGAAACACCATATATTTT.

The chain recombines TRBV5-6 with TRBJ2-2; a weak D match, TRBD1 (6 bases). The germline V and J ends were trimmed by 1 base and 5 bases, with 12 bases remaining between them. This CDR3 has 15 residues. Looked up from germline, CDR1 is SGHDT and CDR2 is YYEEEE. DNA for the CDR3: TGTGCCAGCAGCTTGATAGGCAGGGGAACCGGGGAGCTGTTTTTT. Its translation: CASSLIGRGTGELFF.

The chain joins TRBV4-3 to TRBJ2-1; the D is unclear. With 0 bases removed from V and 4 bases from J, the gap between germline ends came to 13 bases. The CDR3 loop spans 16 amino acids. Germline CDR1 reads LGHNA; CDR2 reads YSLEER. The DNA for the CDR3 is TGCGCCAGCAGCCAAGATCCTGGCGGAACGTACAATGAGCAGTTCTTC. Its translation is CASSQDPGGTYNEQFF.

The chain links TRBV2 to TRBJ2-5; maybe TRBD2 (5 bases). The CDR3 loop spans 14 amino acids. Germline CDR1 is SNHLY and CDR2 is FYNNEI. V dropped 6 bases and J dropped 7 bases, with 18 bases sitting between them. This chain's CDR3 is CASSQEDLFGTQYF. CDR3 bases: TGTGCCAGCAGCCAGGAGGACCTTTTCGGGACCCAGTACTTC.

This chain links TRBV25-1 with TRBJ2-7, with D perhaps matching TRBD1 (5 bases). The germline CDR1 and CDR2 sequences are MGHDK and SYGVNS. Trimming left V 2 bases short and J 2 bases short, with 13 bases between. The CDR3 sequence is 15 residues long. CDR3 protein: CASSEAPGYTYEQYF. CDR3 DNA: TGTGCCAGCAGTGAAGCCCCAGGGTACACCTACGAGCAGTACTTC.

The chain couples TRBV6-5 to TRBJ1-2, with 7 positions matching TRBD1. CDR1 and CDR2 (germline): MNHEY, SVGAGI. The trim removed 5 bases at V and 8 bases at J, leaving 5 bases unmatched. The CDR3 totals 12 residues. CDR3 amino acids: CASSQGGGGYTF. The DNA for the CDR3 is TGTGCCAGCAGTCAGGGGGGCGGGGGCTACACCTTC.

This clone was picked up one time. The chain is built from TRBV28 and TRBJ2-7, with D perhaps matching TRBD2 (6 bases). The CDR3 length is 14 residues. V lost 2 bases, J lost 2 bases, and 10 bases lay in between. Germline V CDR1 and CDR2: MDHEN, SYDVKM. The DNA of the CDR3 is TGTGCCAGCAGTTTACGGTCGGGGGCCTACGAGCAGTACTTC. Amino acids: CASSLRSGAYEQYF.

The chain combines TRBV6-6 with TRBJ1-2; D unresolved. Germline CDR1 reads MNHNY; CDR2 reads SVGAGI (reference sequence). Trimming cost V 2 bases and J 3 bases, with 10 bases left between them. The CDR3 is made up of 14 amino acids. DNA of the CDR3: TGTGCCAGCAGTTACGCGGGCTGGGACTATGGCTACACCTTC. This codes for CASSYAGWDYGYTF.

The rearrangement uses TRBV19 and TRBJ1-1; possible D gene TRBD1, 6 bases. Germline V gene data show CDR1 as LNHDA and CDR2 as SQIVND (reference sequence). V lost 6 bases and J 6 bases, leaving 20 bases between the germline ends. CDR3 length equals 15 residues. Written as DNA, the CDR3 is TGTGCCAGTAGCCCCTTAGGACAGCTTGGGGCTGAAGCTTTCTTT. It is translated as CASSPLGQLGAEAFF.

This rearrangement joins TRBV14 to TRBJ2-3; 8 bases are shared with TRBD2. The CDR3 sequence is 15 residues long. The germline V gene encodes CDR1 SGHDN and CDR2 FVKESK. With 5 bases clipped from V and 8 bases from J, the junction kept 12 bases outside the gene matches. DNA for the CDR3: TGTGCCAGCAGCGTGGTAGCGGGGCCTCGGGGTACGCAGTATTTT. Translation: CASSVVAGPRGTQYF.

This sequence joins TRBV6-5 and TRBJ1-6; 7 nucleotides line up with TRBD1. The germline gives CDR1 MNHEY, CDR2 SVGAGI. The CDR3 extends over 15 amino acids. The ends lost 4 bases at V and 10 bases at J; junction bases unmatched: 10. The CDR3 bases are TGTGCCAGCAGTTTCTACAGACAGGGAAACTCACCCCTCCACTTT. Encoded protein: CASSFYRQGNSPLHF.

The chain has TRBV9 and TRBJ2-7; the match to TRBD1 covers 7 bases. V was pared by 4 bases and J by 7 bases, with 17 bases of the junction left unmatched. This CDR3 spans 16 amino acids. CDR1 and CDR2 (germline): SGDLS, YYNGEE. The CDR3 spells CASSLRDSGNLREQYF. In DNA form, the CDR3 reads TGTGCCAGCAGCCTCCGGGACAGCGGAAACCTACGGGAGCAGTACTTC.

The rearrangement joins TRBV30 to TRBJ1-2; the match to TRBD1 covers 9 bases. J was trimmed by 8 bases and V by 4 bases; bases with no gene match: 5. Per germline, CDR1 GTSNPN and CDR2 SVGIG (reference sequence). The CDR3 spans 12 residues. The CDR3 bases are TGTGCCTGGAACCGGGACAGGGTCGGCTACACCTTC. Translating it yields CAWNRDRVGYTF.

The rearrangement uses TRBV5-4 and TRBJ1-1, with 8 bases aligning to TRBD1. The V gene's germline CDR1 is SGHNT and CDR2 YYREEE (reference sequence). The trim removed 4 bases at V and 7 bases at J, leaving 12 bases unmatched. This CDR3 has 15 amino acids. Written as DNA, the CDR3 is TGTGCCAGCAGCCCGAATGCGGACAGGGCTGTTGAAGCTTTCTTT. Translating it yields CASSPNADRAVEAFF.

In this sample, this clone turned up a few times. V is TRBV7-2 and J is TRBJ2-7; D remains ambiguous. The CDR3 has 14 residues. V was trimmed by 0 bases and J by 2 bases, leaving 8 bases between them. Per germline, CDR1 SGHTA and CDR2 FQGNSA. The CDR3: CASSLAPGAYEQYF. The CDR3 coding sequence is TGTGCCAGCAGCTTAGCGCCAGGCGCCTACGAGCAGTACTTC.

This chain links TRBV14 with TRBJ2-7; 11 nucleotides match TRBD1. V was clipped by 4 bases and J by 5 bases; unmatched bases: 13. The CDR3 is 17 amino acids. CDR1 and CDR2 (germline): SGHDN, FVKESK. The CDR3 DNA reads TGTGCCAGCAGCCTTAGGACAGGGGGCGATAGGCACCACGAGCAGTACTTC. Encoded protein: CASSLRTGGDRHHEQYF.

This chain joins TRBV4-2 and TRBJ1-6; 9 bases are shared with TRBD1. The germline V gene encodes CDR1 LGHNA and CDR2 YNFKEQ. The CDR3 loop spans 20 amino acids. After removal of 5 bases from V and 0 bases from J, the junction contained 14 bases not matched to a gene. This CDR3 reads CASSSQPGQGFSSYNSPLHF. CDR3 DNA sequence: TGTGCCAGCAGCTCCCAACCGGGACAGGGCTTTAGCTCCTATAATTCACCCCTCCACTTT.

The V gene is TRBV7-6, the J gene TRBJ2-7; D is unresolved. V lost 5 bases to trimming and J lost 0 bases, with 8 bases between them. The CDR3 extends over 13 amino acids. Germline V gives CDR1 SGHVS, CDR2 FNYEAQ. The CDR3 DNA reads TGTGCCAGCAGCCTCCCCAGCTCCTACGAGCAGTACTTC. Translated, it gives CASSLPSSYEQYF.

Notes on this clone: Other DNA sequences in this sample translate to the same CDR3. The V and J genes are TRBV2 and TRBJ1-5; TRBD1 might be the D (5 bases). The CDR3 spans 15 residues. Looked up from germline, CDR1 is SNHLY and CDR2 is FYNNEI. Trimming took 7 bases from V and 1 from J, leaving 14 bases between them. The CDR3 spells CASKGRRDSNQPQHF. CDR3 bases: TGTGCCAGCAAGGGAAGGAGGGACAGCAATCAGCCCCAGCATTTT. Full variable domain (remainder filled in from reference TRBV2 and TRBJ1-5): EPEVTQTPSHQVTQMGQEVILRCVPISNHLYFYWYRQILGQKVEFLVSFYNNEISEKSEIFDDQFSVERPDGSNFTLKIRSTKLEDSAMYFCASKGRRDSNQPQHFGDGTRLSIL.

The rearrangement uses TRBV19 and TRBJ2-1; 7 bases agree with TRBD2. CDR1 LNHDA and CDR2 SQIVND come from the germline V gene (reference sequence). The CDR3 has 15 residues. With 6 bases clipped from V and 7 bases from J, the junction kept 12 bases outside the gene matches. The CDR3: CASRVASGILNEQFF. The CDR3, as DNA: TGTGCCAGTAGAGTTGCTAGCGGAATCCTGAATGAGCAGTTCTTC. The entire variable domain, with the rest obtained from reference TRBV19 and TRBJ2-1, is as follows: DGGITQSPKYLFRKEGQNVTLSCEQNLNHDAMYWYRQDPGQGLRLIYYSQIVNDFQKGDIAEGYSVSREKKESFPLTVTSAQKNPTAFYLCASRVASGILNEQFFGPGTRLTVL.

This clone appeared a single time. Here the CDR3 reads CAISESKRQTYNSPLHF. The CDR3, as DNA: TGTGCCATCAGTGAGTCGAAAAGGCAGACTTATAATTCACCCCTCCACTTT. The rearrangement joins TRBV10-3 to TRBJ1-6; D not resolved. Germline V lookup: CDR1 ENHRY, CDR2 SYGVKD. This CDR3 is built from 17 residues. Between the trimmed V and J ends, which lost 0 bases and 4 bases, there was a span of 13 bases.